This T cell receptor beta chain was sequenced in a study of OX40 agonist ivuxolimab in advanced cancers. Using immunoSEQ multiplex PCR, the repertoire was profiled, and TCRdb retains in-frame clones only, with some absent. Here the sample spans tens of thousands of clones, approximately 84% being singletons. Per the germline V gene, CDR1 is SNHLY and CDR2 is FYNNEI. The CDR3 extends over 13 amino acids. V gave up 5 bases and J gave up 3 bases; unmatched junction bases: 2. This clonotype was obtained from an adult with an advanced solid tumor such as melanoma, head and neck, liver or kidney cancer. The sequenced sample was CD4+ or CD8+ T cells sorted from blood, obtained in a trial of the OX40 agonist ivuxolimab. J is TRBJ2-7 and V is TRBV2, with TRBD1 identical over 9 bases. The CDR3, as DNA: TGTGCCAGCAGTCACAGGGGGCTCTACGAGCAGTACTTC. Translation: CASSHRGLYEQYF.